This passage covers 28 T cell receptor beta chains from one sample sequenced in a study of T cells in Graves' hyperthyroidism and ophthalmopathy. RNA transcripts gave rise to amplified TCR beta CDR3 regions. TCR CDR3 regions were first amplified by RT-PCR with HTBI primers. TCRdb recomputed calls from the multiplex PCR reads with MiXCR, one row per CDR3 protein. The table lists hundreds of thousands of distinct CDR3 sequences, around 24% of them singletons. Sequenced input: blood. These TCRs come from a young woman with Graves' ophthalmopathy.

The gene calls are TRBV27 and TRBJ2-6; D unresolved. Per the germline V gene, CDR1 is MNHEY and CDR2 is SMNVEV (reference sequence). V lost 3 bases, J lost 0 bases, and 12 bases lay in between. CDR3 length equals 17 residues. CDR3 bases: TGTGCCAGCAGTTTTATCGCGACAAGCTCTGGGGCCAACGTCCTGACTTTC. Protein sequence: CASSFIATSSGANVLTF.

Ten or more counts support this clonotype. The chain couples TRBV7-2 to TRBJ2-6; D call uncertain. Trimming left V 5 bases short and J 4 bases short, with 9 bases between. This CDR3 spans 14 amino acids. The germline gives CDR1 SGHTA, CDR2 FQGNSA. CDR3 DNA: TGTGCCAGCAGCCTATCGACCGGGGCCAACGTCCTGACTTTC. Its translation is CASSLSTGANVLTF.

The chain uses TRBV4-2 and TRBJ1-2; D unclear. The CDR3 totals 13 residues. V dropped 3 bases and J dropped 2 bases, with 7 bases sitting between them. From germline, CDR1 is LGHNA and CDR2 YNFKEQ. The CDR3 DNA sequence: TGTGCCAGCAGCCAGTCGGGGAACTATGGCTACACCTTC. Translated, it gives CASSQSGNYGYTF.

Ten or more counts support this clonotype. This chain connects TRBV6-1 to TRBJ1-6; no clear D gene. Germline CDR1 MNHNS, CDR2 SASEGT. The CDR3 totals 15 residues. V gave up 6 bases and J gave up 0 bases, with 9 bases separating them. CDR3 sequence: CASRDGSSYNSPLHF. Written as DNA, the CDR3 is TGTGCCAGCAGAGACGGGAGCTCCTATAATTCACCCCTCCACTTT.

This CDR3 reads CASRDDRGDPYEQYF. Here the CDR3 DNA reads TGTGCCAGCAGAGACGACAGGGGGGACCCCTACGAGCAGTACTTC. V usage is TRBV12-3 or TRBV12-4 and J usage is TRBJ2-7, with 9 bases fitting TRBD1. The CDR3 runs to 15 residues. The ends lost 6 bases at V and 2 bases at J; junction bases unmatched: 8.

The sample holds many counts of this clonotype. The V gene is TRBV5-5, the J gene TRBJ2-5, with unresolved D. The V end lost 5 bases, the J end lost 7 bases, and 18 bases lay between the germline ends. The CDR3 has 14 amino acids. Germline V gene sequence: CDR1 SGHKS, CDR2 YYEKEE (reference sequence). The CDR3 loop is CASSSPSGLGTQYF. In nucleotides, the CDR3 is TGTGCCAGCAGTTCCCCCTCGGGCCTCGGGACCCAGTACTTC.

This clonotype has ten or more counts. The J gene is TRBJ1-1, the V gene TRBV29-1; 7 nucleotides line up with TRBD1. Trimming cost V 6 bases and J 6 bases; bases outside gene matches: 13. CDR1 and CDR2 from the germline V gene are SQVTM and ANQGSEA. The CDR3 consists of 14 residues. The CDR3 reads CSVGGQGVAAEAFF. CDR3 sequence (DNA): TGCAGCGTCGGTGGCCAGGGGGTGGCGGCTGAAGCTTTCTTT.

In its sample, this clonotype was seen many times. DNA of the CDR3: TGTGCCAGCAGTTACTCCCGGGACACATCCTACGAGCAGTACTTC. Protein sequence: CASSYSRDTSYEQYF. The rearrangement joins TRBV6-5 to TRBJ2-7; tentatively, D is TRBD1 (6 bases). V was trimmed by 0 bases and J by 1 base, leaving 10 bases between them. Germline-derived CDR1 and CDR2 are MNHEY and SVGAGI. The CDR3 sequence is 15 residues long.

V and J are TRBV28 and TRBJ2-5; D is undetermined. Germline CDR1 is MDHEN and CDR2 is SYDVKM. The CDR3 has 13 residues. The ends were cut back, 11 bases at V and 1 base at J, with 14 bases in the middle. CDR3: CAVTKGGQETQYF. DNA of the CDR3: TGTGCCGTCACGAAGGGCGGCCAAGAGACCCAGTACTTC.

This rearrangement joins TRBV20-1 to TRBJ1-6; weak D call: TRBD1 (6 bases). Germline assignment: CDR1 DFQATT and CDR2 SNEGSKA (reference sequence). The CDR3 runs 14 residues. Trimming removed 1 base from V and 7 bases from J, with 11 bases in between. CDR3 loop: CSARVQGSNSPLHF. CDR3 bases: TGCAGTGCTAGAGTTCAGGGGTCCAATTCACCCCTCCACTTT.

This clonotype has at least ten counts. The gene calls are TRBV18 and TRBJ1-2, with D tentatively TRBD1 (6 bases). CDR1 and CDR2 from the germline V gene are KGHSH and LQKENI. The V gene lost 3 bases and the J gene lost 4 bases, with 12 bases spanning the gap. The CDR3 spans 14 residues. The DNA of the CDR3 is TGTGCCAGCTCACCTGGGGGCTTGGGCTATGGCTACACCTTC. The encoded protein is CASSPGGLGYGYTF.

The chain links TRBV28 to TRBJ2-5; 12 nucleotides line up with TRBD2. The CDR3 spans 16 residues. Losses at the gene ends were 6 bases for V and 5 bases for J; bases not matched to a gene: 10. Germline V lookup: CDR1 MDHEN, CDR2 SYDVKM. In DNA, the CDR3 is TGTGCCAGCAGGTCACTAGCGGGGGGCCGGAGGGAGACCCAGTACTTC. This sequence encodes CASRSLAGGRRETQYF.

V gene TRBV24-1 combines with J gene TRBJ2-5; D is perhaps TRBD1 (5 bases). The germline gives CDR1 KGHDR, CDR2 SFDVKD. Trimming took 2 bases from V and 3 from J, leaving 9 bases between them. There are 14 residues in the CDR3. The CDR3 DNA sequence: TGTGCCACCAGTGATTGGGGCGTCGAAGAGACCCAGTACTTC. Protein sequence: CATSDWGVEETQYF.

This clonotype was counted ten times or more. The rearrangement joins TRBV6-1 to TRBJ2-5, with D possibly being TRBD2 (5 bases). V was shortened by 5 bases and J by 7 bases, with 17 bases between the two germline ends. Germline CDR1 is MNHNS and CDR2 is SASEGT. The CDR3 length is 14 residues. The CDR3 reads CASSPPGGPGTQYF. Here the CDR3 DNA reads TGTGCCAGCAGTCCCCCCGGCGGGCCAGGGACCCAGTACTTC.

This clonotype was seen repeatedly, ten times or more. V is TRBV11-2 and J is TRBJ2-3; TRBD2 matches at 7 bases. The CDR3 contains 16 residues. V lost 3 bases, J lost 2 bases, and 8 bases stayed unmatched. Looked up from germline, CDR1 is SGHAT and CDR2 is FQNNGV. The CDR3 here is CASSLGAGRHTDTQYF. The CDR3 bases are TGTGCCAGCAGCTTGGGAGCGGGACGGCACACAGATACGCAGTATTTT. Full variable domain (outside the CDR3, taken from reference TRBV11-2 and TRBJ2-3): EAGVAQSPRYKIIEKRQSVAFWCNPISGHATLYWYQQILGQGPKLLIQFQNNGVVDDSQLPKDRFSAERLKGVDSTLKIQPAKLEDSAVYLCASSLGAGRHTDTQYFGPGTRLTVL.

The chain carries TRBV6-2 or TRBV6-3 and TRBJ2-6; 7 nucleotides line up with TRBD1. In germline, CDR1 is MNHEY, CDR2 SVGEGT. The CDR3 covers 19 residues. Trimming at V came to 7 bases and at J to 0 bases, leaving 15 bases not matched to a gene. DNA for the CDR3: TGTGCCAGCATTAGGGTTCGGACAGGATGGGACTCTGGGGCCAACGTCCTGACTTTC. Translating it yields CASIRVRTGWDSGANVLTF.

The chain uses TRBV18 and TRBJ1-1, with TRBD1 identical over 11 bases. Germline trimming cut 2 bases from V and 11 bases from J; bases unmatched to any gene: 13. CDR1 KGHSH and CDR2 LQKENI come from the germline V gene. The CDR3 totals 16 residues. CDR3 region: CASSPVEDRGRGGAFF. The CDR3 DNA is TGTGCCAGCTCACCAGTCGAGGACAGGGGGCGAGGCGGGGCTTTCTTT.

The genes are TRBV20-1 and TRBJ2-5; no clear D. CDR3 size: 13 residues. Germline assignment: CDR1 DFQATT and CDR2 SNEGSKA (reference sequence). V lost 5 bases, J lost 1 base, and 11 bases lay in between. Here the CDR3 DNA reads TGCAGTGCTCCAGAAACGGCCCAAGAGACCCAGTACTTC. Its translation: CSAPETAQETQYF.

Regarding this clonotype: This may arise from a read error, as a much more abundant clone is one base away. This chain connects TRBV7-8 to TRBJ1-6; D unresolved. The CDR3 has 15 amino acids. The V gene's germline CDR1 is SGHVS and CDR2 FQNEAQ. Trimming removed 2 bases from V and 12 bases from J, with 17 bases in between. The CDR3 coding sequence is TGTGCCAGCAGCTTAAGGCAGGTGGTATGGTTACCCCTCCACTTT. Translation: CASSLRQVVWLPLHF.

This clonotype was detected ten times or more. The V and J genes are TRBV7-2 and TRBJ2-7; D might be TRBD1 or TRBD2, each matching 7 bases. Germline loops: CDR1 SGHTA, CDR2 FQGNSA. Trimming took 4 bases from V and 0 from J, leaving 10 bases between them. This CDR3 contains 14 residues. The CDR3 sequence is CASSSRGGSYEQYF. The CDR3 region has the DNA TGTGCCAGCAGCTCCAGGGGGGGCTCCTACGAGCAGTACTTC.

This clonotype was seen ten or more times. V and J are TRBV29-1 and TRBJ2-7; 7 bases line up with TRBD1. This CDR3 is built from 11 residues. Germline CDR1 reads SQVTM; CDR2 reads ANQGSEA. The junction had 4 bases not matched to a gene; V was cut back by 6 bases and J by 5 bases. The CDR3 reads CSVRTGDEQYF. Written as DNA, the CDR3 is TGCAGCGTCCGAACAGGGGACGAGCAGTACTTC.

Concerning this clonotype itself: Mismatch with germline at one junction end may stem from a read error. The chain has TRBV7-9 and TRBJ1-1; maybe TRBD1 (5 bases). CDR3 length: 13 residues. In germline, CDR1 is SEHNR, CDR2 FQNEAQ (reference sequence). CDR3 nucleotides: TGTGCCAGCTCCCTTAACCCGAGGGGCGTGCGGTTTTTT. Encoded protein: CASSLNPRGVRFF.

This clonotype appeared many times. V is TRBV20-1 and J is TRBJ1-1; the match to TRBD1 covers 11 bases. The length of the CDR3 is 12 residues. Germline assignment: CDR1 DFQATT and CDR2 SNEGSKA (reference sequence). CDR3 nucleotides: TGCAGCATCGGGACAGGGGGAGGCGAAGCTTTCTTT. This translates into CSIGTGGGEAFF.

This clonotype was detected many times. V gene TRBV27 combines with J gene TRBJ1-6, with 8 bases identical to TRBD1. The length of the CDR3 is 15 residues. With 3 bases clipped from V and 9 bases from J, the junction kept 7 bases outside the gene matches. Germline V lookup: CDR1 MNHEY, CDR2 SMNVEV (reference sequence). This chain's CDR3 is CASSFLDRDRSPLHF. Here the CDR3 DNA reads TGTGCCAGCAGTTTTTTGGACAGGGACCGTTCACCCCTCCACTTT.

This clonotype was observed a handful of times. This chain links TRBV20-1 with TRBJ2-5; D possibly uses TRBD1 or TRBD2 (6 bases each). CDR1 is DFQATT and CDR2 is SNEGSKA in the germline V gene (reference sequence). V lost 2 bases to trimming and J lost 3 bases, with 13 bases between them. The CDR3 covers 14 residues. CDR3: CSARPPRGEETQYF. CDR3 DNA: TGCAGTGCTAGACCCCCGAGGGGGGAAGAGACCCAGTACTTC.

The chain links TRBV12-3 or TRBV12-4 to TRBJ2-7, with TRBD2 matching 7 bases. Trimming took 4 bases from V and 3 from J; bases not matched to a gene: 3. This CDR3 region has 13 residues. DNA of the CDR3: TGTGCCAGCAGTTACGGGGGGTACTACGAGCAGTACTTC. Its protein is CASSYGGYYEQYF.

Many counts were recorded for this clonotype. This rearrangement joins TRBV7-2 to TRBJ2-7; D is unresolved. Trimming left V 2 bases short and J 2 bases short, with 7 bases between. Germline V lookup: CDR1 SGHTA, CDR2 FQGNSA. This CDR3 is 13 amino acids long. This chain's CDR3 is CASSLTFPYEQYF. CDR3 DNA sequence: TGTGCCAGCAGCTTAACTTTTCCCTACGAGCAGTACTTC.

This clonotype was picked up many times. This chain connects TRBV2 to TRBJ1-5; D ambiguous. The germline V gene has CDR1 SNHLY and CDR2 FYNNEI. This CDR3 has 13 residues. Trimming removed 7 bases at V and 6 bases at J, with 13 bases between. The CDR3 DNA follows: TGTGCCAGCACCAAGCTAGATTTTCAGCCCCAGCATTTT. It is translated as CASTKLDFQPQHF.